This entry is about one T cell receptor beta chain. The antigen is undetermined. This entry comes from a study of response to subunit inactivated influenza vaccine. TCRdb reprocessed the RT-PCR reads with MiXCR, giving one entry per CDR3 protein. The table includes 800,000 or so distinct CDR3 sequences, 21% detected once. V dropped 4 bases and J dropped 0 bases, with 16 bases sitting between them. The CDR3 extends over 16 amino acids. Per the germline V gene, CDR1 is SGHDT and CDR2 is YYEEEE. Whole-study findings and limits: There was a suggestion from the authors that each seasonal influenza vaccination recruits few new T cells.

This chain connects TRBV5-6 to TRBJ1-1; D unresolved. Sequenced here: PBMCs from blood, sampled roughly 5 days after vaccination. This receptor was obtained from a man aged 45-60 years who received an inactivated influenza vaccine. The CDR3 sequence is CASSARPGFVNTEAFF. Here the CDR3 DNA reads TGTGCCAGCAGCGCCAGACCCGGGTTCGTGAACACTGAAGCTTTCTTT.